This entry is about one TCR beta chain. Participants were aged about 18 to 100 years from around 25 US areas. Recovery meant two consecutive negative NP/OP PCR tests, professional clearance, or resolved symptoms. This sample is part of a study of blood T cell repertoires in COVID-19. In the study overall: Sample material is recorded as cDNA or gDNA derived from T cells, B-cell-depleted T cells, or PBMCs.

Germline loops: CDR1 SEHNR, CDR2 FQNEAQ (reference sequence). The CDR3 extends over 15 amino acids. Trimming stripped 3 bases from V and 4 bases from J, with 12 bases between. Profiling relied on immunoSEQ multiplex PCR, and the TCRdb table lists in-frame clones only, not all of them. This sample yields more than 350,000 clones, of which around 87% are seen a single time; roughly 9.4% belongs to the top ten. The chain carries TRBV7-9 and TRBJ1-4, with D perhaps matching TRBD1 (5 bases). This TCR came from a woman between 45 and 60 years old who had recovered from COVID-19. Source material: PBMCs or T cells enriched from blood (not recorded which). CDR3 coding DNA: TGTGCCAGCAGCTTGGACACTCATGGTAATGAAAAACTGTTTTTT. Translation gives CASSLDTHGNEKLFF. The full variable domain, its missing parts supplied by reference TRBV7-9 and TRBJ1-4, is DTGVSQNPRHKITKRGQNVTFRCDPISEHNRLYWYRQTLGQGPEFLTYFQNEAQLEKSRLLSDRFSAERPKGSFSTLEIQRTEQGDSAMYLCASSLDTHGNEKLFFGSGTQLSVL.